The source of this T cell receptor beta chain is a study of siplizumab effects on memory and regulatory T cells. Clones were read by immunoSEQ multiplex PCR, and TCRdb kept only the in-frame ones, dropping some. Altogether 75,000 to 100,000 clones are present, roughly 94% being singletons, with the ten largest covering 1.3%. In germline, CDR1 is MDHEN, CDR2 SYDVKM. V dropped 8 bases and J dropped 7; count of bases not matched to a gene: 10. The CDR3 loop spans 15 amino acids. Material: non-Treg CD4+ T cells sorted from blood. The chain uses TRBV28 and TRBJ2-7; 14 bases fit TRBD2. The TCR comes from a human donor in good health. This chain's CDR3 is CASSTGTSGGYEQYF. CDR3 DNA: TGTGCCAGCTCAACCGGGACTAGCGGGGGCTATGAGCAGTACTTC.